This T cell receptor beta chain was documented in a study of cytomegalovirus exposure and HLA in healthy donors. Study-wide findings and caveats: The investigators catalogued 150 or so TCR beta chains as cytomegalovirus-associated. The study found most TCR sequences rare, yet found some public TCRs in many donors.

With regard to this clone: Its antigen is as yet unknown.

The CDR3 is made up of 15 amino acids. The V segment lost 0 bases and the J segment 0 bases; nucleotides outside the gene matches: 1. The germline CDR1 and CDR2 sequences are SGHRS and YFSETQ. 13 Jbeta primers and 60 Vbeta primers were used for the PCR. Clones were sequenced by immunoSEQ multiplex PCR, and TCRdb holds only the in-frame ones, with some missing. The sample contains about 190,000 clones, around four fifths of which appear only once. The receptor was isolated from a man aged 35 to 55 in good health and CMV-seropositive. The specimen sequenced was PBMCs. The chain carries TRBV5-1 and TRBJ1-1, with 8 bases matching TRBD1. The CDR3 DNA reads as TGCGCCAGCAGCTTGGGGGACAGGATGAACACTGAAGCTTTCTTT. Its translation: CASSLGDRMNTEAFF. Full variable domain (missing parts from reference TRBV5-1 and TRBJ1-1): KAGVTQTPRYLIKTRGQQVTLSCSPISGHRSVSWYQQTPGQGLQFLFEYFSETQRNKGNFPGRFSGRQFSNSRSEMNVSTLELGDSALYLCASSLGDRMNTEAFFGQGTRLTVV.